This T cell receptor beta chain was sequenced in a study of blood T cell repertoires in COVID-19. Study in general: Nucleic acid was either cDNA or gDNA, and it came from T cells, B-cell-depleted T cells, or PBMCs.

Trimming cost V 2 bases and J 8 bases, with 10 bases left between them. Germline V CDR1 and CDR2: MNHNY, SVGAGI (reference sequence). The CDR3 has 13 amino acids. Only in-frame clones appear in the TCRdb table, and some are missing; sequencing was by immunoSEQ multiplex PCR. The data hold about 130,000 clones, with 70% to 90% observed a single time. Sample: peripheral blood. This receptor was obtained from a man aged 45-65 years with acute or convalescent COVID-19. The gene calls are TRBV6-6 and TRBJ2-4, with D tentatively TRBD1 (6 bases). The CDR3 here is CASSYVAGDIQYF. CDR3 nucleotides: TGTGCCAGCAGTTACGTTGCAGGGGACATTCAGTACTTC.